This T cell receptor (beta chain) was documented in a study of T cells in Graves' hyperthyroidism and ophthalmopathy. Clinical symptoms, serum thyroxine and TRAb, thyroid ultrasound and orbital computed tomography together formed the diagnostic basis. Cells are PBMCs isolated from roughly 9.3 ml of fresh blood. Comment on this clonotype: Its target is unknown.

Overall study results and limits: Researchers found most expanded thyroid clonotypes above 0.001 in blood as well.

Template material for amplifying TCR beta CDR3 regions consisted of RNA transcripts. The HTBI set primed first-round TCR CDR3 RT-PCR. TCRdb itself ran the multiplex PCR reads through MiXCR, one entry per CDR3 protein. The sample has roughly 560,000 distinct CDR3 sequences, approximately 15% seen once. The CDR3 runs to 16 residues. CDR1 and CDR2 from the germline V gene are KGHDR and SFDVKD. J lost 4 bases, V lost 2 bases, and 5 bases had no gene match. This TCR derives from a middle-aged woman with Graves' ophthalmopathy. V and J are TRBV24-1 and TRBJ2-2, with TRBD1 matching over 8 bases. The sample consisted of blood. The CDR3 coding sequence is TGTGCCACCAGTGATTCGCGACAGGGGAGCACCGGGGAGCTGTTTTTT. It specifies CATSDSRQGSTGELFF.